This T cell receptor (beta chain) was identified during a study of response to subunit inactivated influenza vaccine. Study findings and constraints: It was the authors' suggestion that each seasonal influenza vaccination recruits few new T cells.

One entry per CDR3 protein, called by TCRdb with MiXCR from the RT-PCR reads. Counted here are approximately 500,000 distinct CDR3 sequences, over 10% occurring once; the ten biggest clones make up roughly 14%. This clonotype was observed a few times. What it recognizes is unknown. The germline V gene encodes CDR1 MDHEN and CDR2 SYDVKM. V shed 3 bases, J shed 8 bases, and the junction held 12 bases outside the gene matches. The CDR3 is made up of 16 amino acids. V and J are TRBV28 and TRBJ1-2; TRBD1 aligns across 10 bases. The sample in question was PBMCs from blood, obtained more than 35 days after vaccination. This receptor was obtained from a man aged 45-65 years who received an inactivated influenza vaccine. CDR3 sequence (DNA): TGTGCCAGCAGTTTTTCGTTCATGAGACAGGGGGCCGGCTACACCTTC. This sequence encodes CASSFSFMRQGAGYTF.